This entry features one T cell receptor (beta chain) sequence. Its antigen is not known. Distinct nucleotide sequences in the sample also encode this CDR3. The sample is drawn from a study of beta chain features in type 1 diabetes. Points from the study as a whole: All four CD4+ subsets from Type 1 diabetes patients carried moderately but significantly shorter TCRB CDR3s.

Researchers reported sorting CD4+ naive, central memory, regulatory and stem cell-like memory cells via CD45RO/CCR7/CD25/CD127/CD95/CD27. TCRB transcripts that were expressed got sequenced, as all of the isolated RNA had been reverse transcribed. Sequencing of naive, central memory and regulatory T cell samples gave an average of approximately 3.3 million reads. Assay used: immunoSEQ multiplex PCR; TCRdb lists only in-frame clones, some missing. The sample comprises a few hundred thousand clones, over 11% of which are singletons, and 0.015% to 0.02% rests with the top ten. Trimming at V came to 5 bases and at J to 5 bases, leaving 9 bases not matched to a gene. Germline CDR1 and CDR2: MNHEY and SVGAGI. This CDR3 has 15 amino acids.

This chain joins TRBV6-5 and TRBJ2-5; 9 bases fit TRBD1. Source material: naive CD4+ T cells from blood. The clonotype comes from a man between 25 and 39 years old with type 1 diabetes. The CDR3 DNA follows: TGTGCCAGCAGTCGTGGGACAGGGTATCAGGAGACCCAGTACTTC. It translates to CASSRGTGYQETQYF.